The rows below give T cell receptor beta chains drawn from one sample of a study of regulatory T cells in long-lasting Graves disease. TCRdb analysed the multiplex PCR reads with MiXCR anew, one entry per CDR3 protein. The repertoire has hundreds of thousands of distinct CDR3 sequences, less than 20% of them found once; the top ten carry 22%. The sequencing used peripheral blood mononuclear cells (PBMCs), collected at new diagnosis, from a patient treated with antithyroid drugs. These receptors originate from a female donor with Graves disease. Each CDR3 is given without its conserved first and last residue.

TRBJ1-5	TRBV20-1	SAKIGASNQPQH
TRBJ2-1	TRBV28	ASSSGTRDFSEQF
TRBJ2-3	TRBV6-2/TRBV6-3	ASSSGQGLADTQY
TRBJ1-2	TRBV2	ASSDQVDYGYT
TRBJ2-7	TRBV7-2	ASSLTGTPEQY
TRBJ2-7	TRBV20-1	SARVPSGRAYEQY
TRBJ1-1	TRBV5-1	ASSLDTGKEAF
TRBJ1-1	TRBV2	ASSQGKIYEAF
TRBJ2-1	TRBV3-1	ASSQTGGPMRNNEQF
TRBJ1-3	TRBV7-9	ARDSGNTIY
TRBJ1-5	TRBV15	ATSRDLRQDLGPQH
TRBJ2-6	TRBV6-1	ASTRGEVTVNVLT
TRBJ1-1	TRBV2	ASRNRVGDTEAF